The 22 T cell receptor beta chains below were found in one sample sequenced in a study of cytomegalovirus exposure and HLA in healthy donors. The PCR was carried out with 60 Vbeta primers and 13 Jbeta primers. The assay was immunoSEQ multiplex PCR, and TCRdb's table has in-frame clones only and misses some. In the table there are about 130,000 clones, 65% to 85% of which are singletons. Sequencing used PBMCs. The origin of the receptors is a boy aged 5-17 years in good health and CMV-seronegative.

The chain joins TRBV7-2 to TRBJ2-1; no clear D gene. The CDR3 contains 13 residues. Trimming cost V 5 bases and J 8 bases, with 13 bases left between them. Germline loops: CDR1 SGHTA, CDR2 FQGNSA. For the CDR3, the DNA is TGTGCCAGCAGCGAAGGTCTAGTCTATGAGCAGTTCTTC. Its protein is CASSEGLVYEQFF.

The chain is built from TRBV19 and TRBJ2-1; the D is unclear. The V gene's germline CDR1 is LNHDA and CDR2 SQIVND (reference sequence). The germline V and J ends were trimmed by 5 bases and 4 bases, with 9 bases remaining between them. The CDR3 is 13 amino acids. The CDR3 loop is CASSPSAYNEQFF. DNA of the CDR3: TGTGCCAGTAGTCCCAGCGCGTACAATGAGCAGTTCTTC.

This CDR3 reads CASSQEWGLAGDEQFF. The CDR3 DNA follows: TGCGCCAGCAGCCAAGAGTGGGGACTAGCGGGAGATGAGCAGTTCTTC. The rearrangement joins TRBV4-3 to TRBJ2-1; TRBD2 agrees at 14 bases. Germline CDR1 and CDR2: LGHNA and YSLEER. Trimming cost V 0 bases and J 8 bases; bases outside gene matches: 3. This CDR3 has 16 residues.

V gene TRBV2 combines with J gene TRBJ2-3, with 14 positions matching TRBD2. Germline lookup yields CDR1 SNHLY and CDR2 FYNNEI. J was trimmed by 4 bases and V by 6 bases; bases with no gene match: 15. This CDR3 contains 19 residues. Here the CDR3 reads CASSDNGLAGGGQADTQYF. CDR3 nucleotide sequence: TGTGCCAGCAGCGACAACGGACTAGCGGGGGGAGGTCAGGCAGATACGCAGTATTTT. Full variable domain (rest looked up from reference TRBV2 and TRBJ2-3): EPEVTQTPSHQVTQMGQEVILRCVPISNHLYFYWYRQILGQKVEFLVSFYNNEISEKSEIFDDQFSVERPDGSNFTLKIRSTKLEDSAMYFCASSDNGLAGGGQADTQYFGPGTRLTVL.

In its sample, this clone was seen once. V usage is TRBV4-1 and J usage is TRBJ2-4, with 8 positions matching TRBD2. This CDR3 has 15 residues. CDR1 is MGHRA, CDR2 YSYEKL, per germline. After removal of 0 bases from V and 9 bases from J, the junction contained 7 bases not matched to a gene. The CDR3 region has the DNA TGCGCCAGCAGCCAAGATCCGGGACTAGACATCATTCAGTACTTC. It translates to CASSQDPGLDIIQYF.

This chain uses TRBV6-1 with TRBJ2-1; D uncertain. The germline CDR1 and CDR2 sequences are MNHNS and SASEGT. Trimming cost V 6 bases and J 4 bases, with 13 bases left between them. This CDR3 spans 14 amino acids. CDR3 region: CASRLSTEYNEQFF. The CDR3 nucleotides read TGTGCCAGCAGACTCTCTACAGAATACAATGAGCAGTTCTTC.

The chain combines TRBV25-1 with TRBJ1-2; 12 bases align to TRBD1. The germline V gene has CDR1 MGHDK and CDR2 SYGVNS. This CDR3 comprises 14 residues. V shed 6 bases, J shed 7 bases, and the junction held 6 bases outside the gene matches. CDR3: CASSRDRGLGGYTF. The CDR3 DNA reads TGTGCCAGCAGCCGGGACAGGGGGCTAGGTGGCTACACCTTC.

V is TRBV6-5 and J is TRBJ1-2; 8 bases agree with TRBD1. The CDR3 contains 13 residues. With V trimmed by 6 bases and J by 7 bases, 7 bases remained unmatched. CDR1 and CDR2 (germline): MNHEY, SVGAGI. The CDR3 loop reads CASSSGRGRGYTF. The CDR3 DNA reads TGTGCCAGCAGCTCGGGCAGGGGGCGTGGCTACACCTTC.

This clone has just one count. The V gene is TRBV14, the J gene TRBJ2-5; 11 bases match TRBD2. Trimming removed 4 bases from V and 4 bases from J; junction bases left unmatched: 14. This CDR3 comprises 18 residues. The germline gives CDR1 SGHDN, CDR2 FVKESK. CDR3 coding DNA: TGTGCCAGCAGCCGGATCTGGACTAGCGGGTTTGCCCCAGAGACCCAGTACTTC. Protein sequence: CASSRIWTSGFAPETQYF.

The rearrangement joins TRBV5-4 to TRBJ2-1, with TRBD2 matching 16 bases. CDR1 is SGHNT and CDR2 is YYREEE in the germline V gene (reference sequence). V shed 4 bases and J 2 bases; nucleotides not matched to a gene: 6. CDR3 length: 18 residues. The CDR3 sequence: CASSPGLAGGGPYNEQFF. CDR3 nucleotides: TGTGCCAGCAGCCCGGGACTAGCGGGAGGGGGGCCCTACAATGAGCAGTTCTTC.

This clone has a single count. This chain connects TRBV6-1 to TRBJ2-7, with TRBD2 matching over 9 bases. Germline lookup yields CDR1 MNHNS and CDR2 SASEGT. This CDR3 has 14 amino acids. Trimming cost V 6 bases and J 2 bases; bases outside gene matches: 5. The CDR3 here is CASRAGTSPYEQYF. DNA for the CDR3: TGTGCCAGCAGAGCCGGGACTAGCCCCTACGAGCAGTACTTC.

This chain uses TRBV5-4 with TRBJ2-7; possibly TRBD2 for D (5 bases). Germline V gene data show CDR1 as SGHNT and CDR2 as YYREEE (reference sequence). The CDR3 length is 15 residues. The V and J ends lost 4 bases and 0 bases respectively, with 14 bases between them. The CDR3: CASSAGHMSSYEQYF. CDR3 in DNA: TGTGCCAGCAGCGCGGGCCATATGAGCTCCTACGAGCAGTACTTC.

A few counts support this clone. At one of its ends the junction is not consistent with the germline gene, which may arise from a read error. The chain is built from TRBV25-1 and TRBJ2-7; TRBD2 matches 12 bases. The CDR3 runs to 15 residues. CDR1 MGHDK and CDR2 SYGVNS come from the germline V gene. The CDR3 here is CASSEGRTSGAAGNF. CDR3 sequence (DNA): TGTGCCAGCAGTGAAGGCCGGACTAGCGGGGCCGCCGGGAACTTC.

The V gene is TRBV29-1, the J gene TRBJ2-1; 9 positions agree with TRBD2. V trimming: 6 bases; J trimming: 0 bases; junction bases outside the gene matches: 6. The CDR3 runs to 15 residues. CDR1 SQVTM and CDR2 ANQGSEA come from the germline V gene. Here the CDR3 DNA reads TGCAGCGTGGGCGGGAGGGGGAACTCCTACAATGAGCAGTTCTTC. It codes for CSVGGRGNSYNEQFF.

The chain is built from TRBV6-1 and TRBJ2-7, with 9 bases aligning to TRBD2. The CDR3 covers 13 residues. Germline trimming cut 8 bases from V and 2 bases from J; bases unmatched to any gene: 4. The V gene's germline CDR1 is MNHNS and CDR2 SASEGT. CDR3 in amino acids: CASRREGTYEQYF. The CDR3 bases are TGTGCCAGCCGGCGGGAGGGGACCTACGAGCAGTACTTC.

This chain links TRBV6-1 with TRBJ1-3; no firm D call. Looked up from germline, CDR1 is MNHNS and CDR2 is SASEGT. The CDR3 covers 13 residues. Trimming took off 8 bases at V and 0 bases at J, with 8 bases between the two ends. The DNA for the CDR3 is TGTGCCAGCCGGCGGGACTCTGGAAACACCATATATTTT. Translating it yields CASRRDSGNTIYF.

This chain uses TRBV6-5 with TRBJ1-1; 7 nucleotides match TRBD1. This CDR3 region has 15 residues. Looked up from germline, CDR1 is MNHEY and CDR2 is SVGAGI. Trimming took 5 bases from V and 11 from J; bases not matched to a gene: 17. CDR3 DNA: TGTGCCAGCAGTAAACGTCAGGACAGGCTGTTATTGGCTTTCTTT. Amino acids: CASSKRQDRLLLAFF.

V gene TRBV7-2 combines with J gene TRBJ2-5; TRBD1 matches 8 bases. The CDR3 loop spans 14 amino acids. The V gene's germline CDR1 is SGHTA and CDR2 FQGNSA. With 5 bases clipped from V and 5 bases from J, the junction kept 7 bases outside the gene matches. As DNA, the CDR3 is TGTGCCAGCAGCCCACGGACAGGGCGGGAGACCCAGTACTTC. As protein: CASSPRTGRETQYF.

The chain has TRBV19 and TRBJ1-5, with D maybe TRBD1 (6 bases). The CDR3 covers 14 residues. Germline CDR1 is LNHDA and CDR2 is SQIVND (reference sequence). Trimming pared 5 bases from V and 4 bases from J, leaving 12 bases between. The CDR3 DNA sequence: TGTGCCAGTAGTTCTCGGACAGTAAATCAGCCCCAGCATTTT. Protein: CASSSRTVNQPQHF.

J is TRBJ2-4 and V is TRBV19; no reliable D call. The CDR3 covers 13 residues. V dropped 3 bases and J dropped 5 bases, with 8 bases sitting between them. From germline, CDR1 is LNHDA and CDR2 SQIVND (reference sequence). CDR3 sequence (DNA): TGTGCCAGTAGTATCACAGATCAAAACATTCAGTACTTC. Its protein product is CASSITDQNIQYF. The whole variable domain, remainder taken from reference TRBV19 and TRBJ2-4, is DGGITQSPKYLFRKEGQNVTLSCEQNLNHDAMYWYRQDPGQGLRLIYYSQIVNDFQKGDIAEGYSVSREKKESFPLTVTSAQKNPTAFYLCASSITDQNIQYFGAGTRLSVL.

The V call is TRBV7-8, the J call TRBJ2-7, with 10 bases aligning to TRBD1. Trimming cost V 3 bases and J 1 base; bases outside gene matches: 15. The CDR3 is 19 residues long. Germline V gene lookup returns CDR1 SGHVS and CDR2 FQNEAQ. The CDR3 DNA reads as TGTGCCAGCAGCTTGATAGGAGGGTTGCGGGACAGGGGTTCCTACGAGCAGTACTTC. Translation: CASSLIGGLRDRGSYEQYF. Combining the CDR3 with reference TRBV7-8 and TRBJ2-7 gives the whole variable domain GAGVSQSPRYKVAKRGQDVALRCDPISGHVSLFWYQQALGQGPEFLTYFQNEAQLDKSGLPSDRFFAERPEGSVSTLKIQRTQQEDSAVYLCASSLIGGLRDRGSYEQYFGPGTRLTVT.

CDR3 loop: CASGTSGKGGQYF. For the CDR3, the DNA is TGTGCCAGTGGGACTAGCGGGAAGGGGGGTCAGTACTTC. The chain combines TRBV19 with TRBJ2-7; 13 nucleotides agree with TRBD2. Per the germline V gene, CDR1 is LNHDA and CDR2 is SQIVND (reference sequence). V gave up 8 bases and J gave up 10 bases; unmatched junction bases: 8. There are 13 residues in the CDR3.